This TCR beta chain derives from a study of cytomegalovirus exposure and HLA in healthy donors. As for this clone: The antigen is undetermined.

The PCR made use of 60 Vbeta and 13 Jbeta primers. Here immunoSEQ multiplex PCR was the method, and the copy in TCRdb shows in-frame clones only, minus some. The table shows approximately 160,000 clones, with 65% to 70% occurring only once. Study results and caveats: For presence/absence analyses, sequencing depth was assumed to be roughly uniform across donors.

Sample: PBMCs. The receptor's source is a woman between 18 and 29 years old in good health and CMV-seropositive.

Here the CDR3 DNA reads TGTGCCAGCGGGGAGGGGAAGGGTAGGAAAGCTTTCTTT. This gives the protein CASGEGKGRKAFF. The chain is built from TRBV28 and TRBJ1-1; a possible D gene is TRBD1 (5 bases). CDR3 length equals 13 residues. The germline gives CDR1 MDHEN, CDR2 SYDVKM. The ends were cut back, 8 bases at V and 9 bases at J, with 19 bases in the middle.